Reported below is one T cell receptor beta chain. Sequencing of TCR beta was performed on blood CD8+ T cells and on blood CD4+ T cells. The data derive from a study of CD8 T cells in Susac syndrome. The J segment lost 4 bases and the V segment lost 0 bases, leaving 7 bases of the junction unmatched. The germline gives CDR1 SGHDN, CDR2 FVKESK. The CDR3 runs to 16 residues. Reverse transcription of roughly 0.5 to 1 ug RNA was carried out with random hexamers. Multiplex immunoSEQ PCR targeted 54 Vbeta and 13 Jbeta TCR beta segments. TCRdb re-called the immunoSEQ multiplex PCR reads with MiXCR, one entry per CDR3 protein. The sample lists 250,000 to 300,000 distinct CDR3 sequences; 85% were seen once.

The TCR originated in a human donor with multiple sclerosis. The J gene is TRBJ2-5, the V gene TRBV14; 8 nucleotides line up with TRBD2. Material for sequencing was CD8+ T cells from PBMCs. The CDR3 DNA reads as TGTGCCAGCAGCCAAGAGATCGGACTAGCATTAGAGACCCAGTACTTC. It codes for CASSQEIGLALETQYF.